What follows are 12 T cell receptor beta chains derived from one specimen sequenced in a study of neoadjuvant anti-PD-1 for oral cavity cancer. Time point given: after neoadjuvant nivolumab, at surgical resection. TCRdb keeps only in-frame clones here, not all; method: immunoSEQ multiplex PCR. The data contain roughly 68,000 clones, about nine tenths of them seen just once; the ten biggest clones take up 2.5% to 3%. The sample in question was PBMCs, obtained after nivolumab (anti-PD-1) treatment. All receptors derive from a person aged 35 to 85 with oral cavity squamous cell carcinoma.

The CDR3 spells CASGVAGTDTQYF. In DNA form, the CDR3 reads TGTGCCAGCGGGGTAGCGGGAACAGATACGCAGTATTTT. This chain uses TRBV11-3 with TRBJ2-3; 8 nucleotides line up with TRBD2. The CDR3 is 13 residues long. Germline V CDR1 and CDR2: SGHNT, YENEEA. The junction had 4 bases not matched to a gene; V was cut back by 8 bases and J by 3 bases.

The V gene is TRBV7-9, the J gene TRBJ1-4; D is undetermined. Germline values: CDR1 SEHNR, CDR2 FQNEAQ (reference sequence). The CDR3 extends over 16 amino acids. V lost 5 bases to trimming and J lost 1 base, with 14 bases between them. In nucleotides, the CDR3 is TGTGCCAGCAGCCGGGGATGGGTTGGAACTAATGAAAAACTGTTTTTT. It is translated as CASSRGWVGTNEKLFF.

The rearrangement links TRBV5-1 to TRBJ1-1; unclear D gene. The CDR3 totals 17 residues. Germline lookup yields CDR1 SGHRS and CDR2 YFSETQ. V gave up 0 bases and J gave up 0 bases, with 15 bases separating them. The CDR3 region is CASSLASLDFMNTEAFF. The CDR3 DNA sequence: TGCGCCAGCAGCTTGGCCAGCTTAGACTTCATGAACACTGAAGCTTTCTTT.

This clone was counted a single time. V and J are TRBV2 and TRBJ2-5; 11 bases fit TRBD1. CDR3 length equals 15 residues. Germline V gene data show CDR1 as SNHLY and CDR2 as FYNNEI. V lost 7 bases and J lost 1; bases outside the gene matches: 5. CDR3 sequence (DNA): TGTGCCAGCATGGGAGGGACAGGGGGCCAAGAGACCCAGTACTTC. Protein sequence: CASMGGTGGQETQYF. Together with reference TRBV2 and TRBJ2-5, the CDR3 gives the full variable domain: EPEVTQTPSHQVTQMGQEVILRCVPISNHLYFYWYRQILGQKVEFLVSFYNNEISEKSEIFDDQFSVERPDGSNFTLKIRSTKLEDSAMYFCASMGGTGGQETQYFGPGTRLLVL.

J is TRBJ2-7 and V is TRBV5-1; weak D call: TRBD2 (10 bases). The germline CDR1 and CDR2 sequences are SGHRS and YFSETQ. The CDR3 covers 19 residues. Between the trimmed V and J ends, which lost 7 bases and 0 bases, there was a span of 29 bases. The CDR3 DNA sequence: TGCGCCAGCGCAGAAAGGGACAGGGTTAGCGGGGGGTACTCCTACGAGCAGTACTTC. Protein sequence: CASAERDRVSGGYSYEQYF.

The chain joins TRBV28 to TRBJ1-2; weak D call: TRBD1 (5 bases). Trimming pared 6 bases from V and 2 bases from J, leaving 10 bases between. In germline, CDR1 is MDHEN, CDR2 SYDVKM. CDR3 length equals 13 residues. The CDR3 sequence: CASRLTANYGYTF. CDR3 DNA sequence: TGTGCCAGCAGGTTGACAGCCAACTATGGCTACACCTTC.

The gene calls are TRBV7-8 and TRBJ2-7, with D possibly TRBD1 on 6 matching bases. Trimming removed 5 bases at V and 5 bases at J, with 19 bases between. Germline V gene lookup returns CDR1 SGHVS and CDR2 FQNEAQ. The CDR3 is 15 amino acids. CDR3 sequence (DNA): TGTGCCAGCAGCCCACTACGTGGGGGCATAAACGAGCAGTACTTC. Translating gives CASSPLRGGINEQYF. Full variable domain (missing parts from reference TRBV7-8 and TRBJ2-7): GAGVSQSPRYKVAKRGQDVALRCDPISGHVSLFWYQQALGQGPEFLTYFQNEAQLDKSGLPSDRFFAERPEGSVSTLKIQRTQQEDSAVYLCASSPLRGGINEQYFGPGTRLTVT.

V gene TRBV2 combines with J gene TRBJ1-5; TRBD1 agrees at 10 bases. The V segment lost 6 bases and the J segment 8 bases; nucleotides outside the gene matches: 10. The CDR3 runs 15 residues. In germline, CDR1 is SNHLY, CDR2 FYNNEI. The CDR3 DNA reads as TGTGCCAGCAGGGCCGAGACAGGGGGCCTAAAGCCCCAGCATTTT. Translating it yields CASRAETGGLKPQHF.

The V gene is TRBV30, the J gene TRBJ1-6, with unresolved D. CDR1 is GTSNPN, CDR2 SVGIG, per germline (reference sequence). Trimming cost V 8 bases and J 1 base, with 15 bases left between them. The length of the CDR3 is 15 residues. This CDR3 is CAETPGGSYNSPLHF. The CDR3 DNA is TGTGCCGAGACACCTGGTGGATCCTATAATTCACCCCTCCACTTT. The variable domain in full, with the rest retrieved from reference TRBV30 and TRBJ1-6, is SQTIHQWPATLVQPVGSPLSLECTVEGTSNPNLYWYRQAAGRGLQLLFYSVGIGQISSEVPQNLSASRPQDRQFILSSKKLLLSDSGFYLCAETPGGSYNSPLHFGNGTRLTVT.

V and J are TRBV6-5 and TRBJ1-1; TRBD1 aligns across 7 bases. Germline V gene data show CDR1 as MNHEY and CDR2 as SVGAGI. After removal of 5 bases from V and 4 bases from J, the junction contained 7 bases not matched to a gene. CDR3 size: 14 residues. The CDR3 sequence is CASSAQGFTTEAFF. The CDR3 nucleotides are TGTGCCAGCAGTGCACAGGGGTTTACCACTGAAGCTTTCTTT.

The V call is TRBV7-3, the J call TRBJ2-1; the D is unclear. The CDR3 is 15 residues long. V lost 2 bases and J 8 bases, leaving 16 bases between the germline ends. The germline V gene has CDR1 SGHTA and CDR2 FQGTGA. The chain's CDR3 is CASSLFGFGLDEQFF. CDR3 nucleotides: TGTGCCAGCAGCTTATTTGGATTTGGATTGGATGAGCAGTTCTTC.

The CDR3 here is CAWSLGSNQPQHF. In nucleotides, the CDR3 is TGTGCCTGGAGTTTGGGCAGCAATCAGCCCCAGCATTTT. The V and J genes are TRBV30 and TRBJ1-5; D call uncertain. CDR1 is GTSNPN and CDR2 is SVGIG in the germline V gene (reference sequence). V was clipped by 2 bases and J by 1 base, with 6 bases between them. The CDR3 runs 13 residues.